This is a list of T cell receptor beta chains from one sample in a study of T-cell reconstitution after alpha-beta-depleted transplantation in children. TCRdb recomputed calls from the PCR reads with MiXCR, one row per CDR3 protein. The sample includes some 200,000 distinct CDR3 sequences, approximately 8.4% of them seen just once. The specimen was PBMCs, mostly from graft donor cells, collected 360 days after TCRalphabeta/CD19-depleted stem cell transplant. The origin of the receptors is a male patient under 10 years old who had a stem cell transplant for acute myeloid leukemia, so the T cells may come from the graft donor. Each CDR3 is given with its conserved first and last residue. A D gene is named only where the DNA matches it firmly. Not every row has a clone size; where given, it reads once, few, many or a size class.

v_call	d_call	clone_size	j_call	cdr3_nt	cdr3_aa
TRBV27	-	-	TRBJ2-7	TGTGCCAGCAGTTTCGGGCAGGCCTACTACGAGCAGTACTTC	CASSFGQAYYEQYF
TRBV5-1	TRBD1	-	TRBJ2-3	TGCGCCAGCACCACAGGGGGCGAAACAGATACGCAGTATTTT	CASTTGGETDTQYF
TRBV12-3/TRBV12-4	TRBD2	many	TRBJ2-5	TGTGCCAGCAGTTCGGCGGGAGCGGGGCAAGAGACCCAGTACTTC	CASSSAGAGQETQYF
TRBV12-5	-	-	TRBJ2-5	TGTGCTAGTGGGGCGTTGGAGACCCAGTACTTC	CASGALETQYF
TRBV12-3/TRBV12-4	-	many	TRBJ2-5	TGTGCCAGCAGCTTAAATGGGGAGACCCAGTACTTC	CASSLNGETQYF
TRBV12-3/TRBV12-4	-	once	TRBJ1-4	TGTGCCAGCAGTTTCAGGGCCTATAATGAAAAACTGTTTTTT	CASSFRAYNEKLFF
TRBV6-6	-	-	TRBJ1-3	TGTGCCAGTCGCCGTACCGGAAACACCATATATTTT	CASRRTGNTIYF
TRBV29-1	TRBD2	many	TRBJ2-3	TGCAGCGTAGTAGCGGGAGGCACAGATACGCAGTATTTT	CSVVAGGTDTQYF
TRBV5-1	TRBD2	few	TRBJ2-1	TGCGCCAGCAGCCCCCTCCAGGGTGGGTTAGCGGGGTACAATGAGCAGTTCTTC	CASSPLQGGLAGYNEQFF
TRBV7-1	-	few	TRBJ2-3	TGTGCCAGCAGCTCACAATACCAGTGGGGTCCCCCCAAGCGAGCACCCAGCACAGATACGCAGTATTTT	CASSSQYQWGPPKRAPSTDTQYF
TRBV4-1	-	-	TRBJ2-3	-	CASSQEVEIVNDRYAVFSTDTQYF
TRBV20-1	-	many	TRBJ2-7	TGCAGTGCTAGCCGGGACCGACCCTCTAAAATGTCGTACGAGCAGTACTTC	CSASRDRPSKMSYEQYF
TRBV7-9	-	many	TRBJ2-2	TGTGCCAGCATCCACCCGGGGGACACCGGGGAGCTGTTTTTT	CASIHPGDTGELFF
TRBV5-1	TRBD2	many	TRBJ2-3	TGCGCCAGCAGGGTTACAGCGGGAGTCACAGATACGCAGTATTTT	CASRVTAGVTDTQYF
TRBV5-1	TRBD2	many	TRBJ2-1	TGCGCCAGCAGCTTGGAGGGACTAGAGCAGTTCTTC	CASSLEGLEQFF
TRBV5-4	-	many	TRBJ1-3	TGTGCCAGCAGCTTGCTTGGAGCCGGAAACACCATATATTTT	CASSLLGAGNTIYF
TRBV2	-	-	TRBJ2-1	TGTGCCAGCAGCAGGGGCAATGAGCAGTTCTTC	CASSRGNEQFF